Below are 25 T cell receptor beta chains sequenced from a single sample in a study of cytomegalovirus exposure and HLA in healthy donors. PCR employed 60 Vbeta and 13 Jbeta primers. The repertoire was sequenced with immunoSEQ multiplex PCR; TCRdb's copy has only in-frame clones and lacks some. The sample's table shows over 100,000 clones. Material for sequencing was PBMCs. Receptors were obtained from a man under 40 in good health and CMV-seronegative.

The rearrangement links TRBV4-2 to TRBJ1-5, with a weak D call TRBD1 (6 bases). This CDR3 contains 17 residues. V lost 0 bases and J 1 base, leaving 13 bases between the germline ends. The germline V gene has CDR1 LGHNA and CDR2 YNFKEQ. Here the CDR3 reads CASSQDLGGGSNQPQHF. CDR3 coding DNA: TGTGCCAGCAGCCAAGATCTAGGGGGAGGGAGCAATCAGCCCCAGCATTTT.

CDR3 DNA: TGTGCCAGCAGCTTAGATTCGACAGGGATGGGGGAAAACACTGAAGCTTTCTTT. Its translation is CASSLDSTGMGENTEAFF. The chain recombines TRBV7-2 with TRBJ1-1, with 7 bases identical to TRBD1. The ends lost 1 base at V and 2 bases at J; junction bases unmatched: 13. The CDR3 covers 18 residues. Germline V gives CDR1 SGHTA, CDR2 FQGNSA.

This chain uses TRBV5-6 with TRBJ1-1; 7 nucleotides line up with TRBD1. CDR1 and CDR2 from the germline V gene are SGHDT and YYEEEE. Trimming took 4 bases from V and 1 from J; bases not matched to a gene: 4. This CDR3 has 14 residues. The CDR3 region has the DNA TGTGCCAGCAGCCGGGCAGGGGGGAACACTGAAGCTTTCTTT. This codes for CASSRAGGNTEAFF. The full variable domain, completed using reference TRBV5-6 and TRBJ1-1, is DAGVTQSPTHLIKTRGQQVTLRCSPKSGHDTVSWYQQALGQGPQFIFQYYEEEERQRGNFPDRFSGHQFPNYSSELNVNALLLGDSALYLCASSRAGGNTEAFFGQGTRLTVV.

The CDR3 coding sequence is TGTGCCAGCAGCTCGACCCCGACAGGGCGGCAGCCCCAGCATTTT. Amino acids: CASSSTPTGRQPQHF. This chain joins TRBV7-2 and TRBJ1-5, with TRBD1 matching 7 bases. The CDR3 covers 15 residues. Looked up from germline, CDR1 is SGHTA and CDR2 is FQGNSA. V lost 4 bases to trimming and J lost 7 bases; unmatched junction nucleotides: 10.

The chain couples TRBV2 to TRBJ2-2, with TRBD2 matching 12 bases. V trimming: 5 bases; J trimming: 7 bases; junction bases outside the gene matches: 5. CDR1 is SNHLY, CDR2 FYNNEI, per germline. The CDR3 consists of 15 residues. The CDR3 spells CASSRTSGEYGELFF. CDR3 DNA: TGTGCCAGCAGTCGGACTAGCGGGGAATACGGGGAGCTGTTTTTT.

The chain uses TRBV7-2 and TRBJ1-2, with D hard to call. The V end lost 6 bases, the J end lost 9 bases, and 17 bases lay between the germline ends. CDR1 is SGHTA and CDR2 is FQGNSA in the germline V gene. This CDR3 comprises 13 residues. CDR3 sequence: CASSRLREASYTF. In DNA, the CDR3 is TGTGCCAGCAGTCGCTTGAGGGAGGCTAGCTACACCTTC.

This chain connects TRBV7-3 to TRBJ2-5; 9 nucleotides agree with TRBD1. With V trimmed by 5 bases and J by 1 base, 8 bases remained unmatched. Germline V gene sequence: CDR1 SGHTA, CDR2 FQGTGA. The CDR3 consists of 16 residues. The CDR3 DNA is TGTGCCAGCAGCCAAGCACCGGGACAGGGCCAAGAGACCCAGTACTTC. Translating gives CASSQAPGQGQETQYF.

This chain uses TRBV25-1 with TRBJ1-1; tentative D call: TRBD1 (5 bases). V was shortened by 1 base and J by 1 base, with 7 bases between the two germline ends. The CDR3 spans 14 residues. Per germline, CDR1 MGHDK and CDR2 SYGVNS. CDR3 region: CASSEWGENTEAFF. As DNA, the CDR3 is TGTGCCAGCAGTGAATGGGGGGAGAACACTGAAGCTTTCTTT.

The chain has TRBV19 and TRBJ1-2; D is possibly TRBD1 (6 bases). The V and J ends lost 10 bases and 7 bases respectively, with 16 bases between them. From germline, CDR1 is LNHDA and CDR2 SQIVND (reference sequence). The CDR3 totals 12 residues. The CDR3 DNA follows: TGTGCCACCCCTCGGCCCAGGGGTGGCTACACCTTC. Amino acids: CATPRPRGGYTF.

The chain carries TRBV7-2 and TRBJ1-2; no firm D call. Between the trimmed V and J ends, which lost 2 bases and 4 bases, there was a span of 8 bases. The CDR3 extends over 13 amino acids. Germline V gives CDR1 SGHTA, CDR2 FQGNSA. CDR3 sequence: CASSLLTAYGYTF. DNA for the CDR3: TGTGCCAGCAGCTTATTAACAGCCTATGGCTACACCTTC.

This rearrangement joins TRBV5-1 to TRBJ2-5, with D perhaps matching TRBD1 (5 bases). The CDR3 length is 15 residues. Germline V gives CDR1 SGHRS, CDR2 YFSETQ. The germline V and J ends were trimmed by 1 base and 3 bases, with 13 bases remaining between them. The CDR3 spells CASSLMGPKEETQYF. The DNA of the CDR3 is TGCGCCAGCAGCTTGATGGGGCCTAAGGAAGAGACCCAGTACTTC.

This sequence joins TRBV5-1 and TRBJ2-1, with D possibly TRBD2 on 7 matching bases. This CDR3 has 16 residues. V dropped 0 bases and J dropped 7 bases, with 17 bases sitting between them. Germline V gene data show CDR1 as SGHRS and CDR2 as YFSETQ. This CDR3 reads CASSLAGAGALNEQFF. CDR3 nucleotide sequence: TGCGCCAGCAGCTTGGCCGGGGCGGGGGCCTTAAATGAGCAGTTCTTC.

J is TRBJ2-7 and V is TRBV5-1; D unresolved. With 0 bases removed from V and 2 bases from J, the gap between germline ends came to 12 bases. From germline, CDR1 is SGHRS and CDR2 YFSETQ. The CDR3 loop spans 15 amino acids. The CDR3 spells CASSLGAGYPYEQYF. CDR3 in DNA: TGCGCCAGCAGCTTGGGGGCTGGGTATCCCTACGAGCAGTACTTC.

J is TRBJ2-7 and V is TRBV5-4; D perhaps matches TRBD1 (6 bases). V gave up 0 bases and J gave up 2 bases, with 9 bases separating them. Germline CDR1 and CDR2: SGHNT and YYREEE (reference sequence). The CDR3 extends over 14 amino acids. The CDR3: CASSLEGGTYEQYF. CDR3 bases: TGTGCCAGCAGCTTGGAAGGGGGAACCTACGAGCAGTACTTC.

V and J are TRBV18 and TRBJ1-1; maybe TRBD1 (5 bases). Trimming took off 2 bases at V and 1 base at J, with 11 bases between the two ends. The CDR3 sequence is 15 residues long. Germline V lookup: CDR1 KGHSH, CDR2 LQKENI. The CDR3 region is CASSPVGATNTEAFF. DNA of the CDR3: TGTGCCAGCTCACCAGTTGGGGCGACGAACACTGAAGCTTTCTTT.

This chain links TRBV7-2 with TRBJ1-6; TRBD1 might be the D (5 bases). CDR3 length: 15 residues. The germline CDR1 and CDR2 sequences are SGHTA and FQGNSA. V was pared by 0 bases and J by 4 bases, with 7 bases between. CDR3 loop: CASSLAGTYNSPLHF. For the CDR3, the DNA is TGTGCCAGCAGCTTAGCAGGGACTTATAATTCACCCCTCCACTTT. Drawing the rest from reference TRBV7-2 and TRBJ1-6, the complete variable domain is GAGVSQSPSNKVTEKGKDVELRCDPISGHTALYWYRQSLGQGLEFLIYFQGNSAPDKSGLPSDRFSAERTGGSVSTLTIQRTQQEDSAVYLCASSLAGTYNSPLHFGNGTRLTVT.

CDR3 DNA: TGTGCCAGCAGTTTATTCGGACAGGGGTATACTGAAGCTTTCTTT. It is translated as CASSLFGQGYTEAFF. This sequence joins TRBV27 and TRBJ1-1; 9 bases are a match to TRBD1. This CDR3 spans 15 amino acids. The V and J ends lost 1 base and 5 bases, in that order; junction bases with no gene match: 5. Germline V gene lookup returns CDR1 MNHEY and CDR2 SMNVEV (reference sequence).

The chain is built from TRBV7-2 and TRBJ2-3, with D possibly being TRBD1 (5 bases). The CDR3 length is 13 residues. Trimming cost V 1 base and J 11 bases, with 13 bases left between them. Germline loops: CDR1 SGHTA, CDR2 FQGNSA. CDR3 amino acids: CASSLGRERGQYF. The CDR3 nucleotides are TGTGCCAGCAGCTTAGGACGAGAAAGGGGGCAGTATTTT.

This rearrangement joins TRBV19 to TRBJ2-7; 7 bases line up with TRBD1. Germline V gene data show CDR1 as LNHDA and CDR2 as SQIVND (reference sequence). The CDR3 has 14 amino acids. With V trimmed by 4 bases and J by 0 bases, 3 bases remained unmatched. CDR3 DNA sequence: TGTGCCAGTAGTAGGGACAGAGACTCCTACGAGCAGTACTTC. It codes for CASSRDRDSYEQYF.

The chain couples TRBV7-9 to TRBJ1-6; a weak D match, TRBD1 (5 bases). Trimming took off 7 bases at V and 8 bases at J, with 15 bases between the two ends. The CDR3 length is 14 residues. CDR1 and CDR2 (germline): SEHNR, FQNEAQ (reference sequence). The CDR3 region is CASTPGTKYSPLHF. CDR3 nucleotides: TGTGCCAGCACCCCAGGGACTAAATATTCACCCCTCCACTTT.

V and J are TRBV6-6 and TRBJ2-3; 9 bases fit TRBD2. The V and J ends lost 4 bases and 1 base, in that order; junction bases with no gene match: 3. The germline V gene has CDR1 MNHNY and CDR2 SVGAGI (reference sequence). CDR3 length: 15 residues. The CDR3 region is CASSSRLAGTDTQYF. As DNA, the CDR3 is TGTGCCAGCAGTTCGAGACTAGCGGGCACAGATACGCAGTATTTT.

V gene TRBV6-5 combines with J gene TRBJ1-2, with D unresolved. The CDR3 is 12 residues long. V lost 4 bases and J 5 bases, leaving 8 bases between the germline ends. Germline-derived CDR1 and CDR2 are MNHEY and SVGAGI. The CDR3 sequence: CASSSQDYGYTF. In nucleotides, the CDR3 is TGTGCCAGCAGTTCTCAGGATTATGGCTACACCTTC.

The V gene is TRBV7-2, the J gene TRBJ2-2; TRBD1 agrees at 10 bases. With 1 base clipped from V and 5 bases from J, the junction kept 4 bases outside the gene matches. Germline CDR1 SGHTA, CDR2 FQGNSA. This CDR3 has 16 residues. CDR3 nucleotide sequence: TGTGCCAGCAGCTTAGATGACAGGGGGCGAACCGGGGAGCTGTTTTTT. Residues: CASSLDDRGRTGELFF.

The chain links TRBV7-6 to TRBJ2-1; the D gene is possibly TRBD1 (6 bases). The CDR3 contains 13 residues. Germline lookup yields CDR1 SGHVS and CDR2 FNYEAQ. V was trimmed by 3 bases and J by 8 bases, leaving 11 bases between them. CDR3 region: CASSLWGPDEQFF. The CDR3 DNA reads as TGTGCCAGCAGCTTGTGGGGGCCAGATGAGCAGTTCTTC.

CDR3 region: CAIRTGRNTDTQYF. In nucleotides, the CDR3 is TGTGCCATTAGGACAGGGCGAAACACAGATACGCAGTATTTT. The chain combines TRBV10-3 with TRBJ2-3; 8 nucleotides line up with TRBD1. Germline CDR1 and CDR2: ENHRY and SYGVKD. CDR3 length: 14 residues. The J segment lost 2 bases and the V segment lost 9 bases, leaving 7 bases of the junction unmatched.